The 13 T cell receptor beta chains below were found in one sample sequenced in a study of T cell repertoires in cytomegalovirus infection (dated by TCRdb to 2018 to 2020). Sequencing relied on an Illumina HiSeq 1500. TCRdb took the public reads, trimmed them with fastp at Q25, ran MiXCR for clone calling and kept in-frame beta chains. Every distinct CDR3 protein forms one entry, paired with its most common genes and DNA. This sample comprises 160,000 or so distinct CDR3 sequences, around 20% of them detected only once. Of the sample, approximately 11% falls within the top ten clones. Specimen: PBMCs. The receptors originated from a human donor in good health (CMV status not recorded). Some clones in this sample may be carry-over from other donors' samples.

The table lists this clonotype with a few counts. V usage is TRBV4-1 and J usage is TRBJ1-5; 8 bases agree with TRBD1. The CDR3 contains 14 residues. CDR1 MGHRA and CDR2 YSYEKL come from the germline V gene. V dropped 4 bases and J dropped 5; count of bases not matched to a gene: 4. DNA of the CDR3: TGCGCCAGCAGCCGGACAGGGTACGATCAGCCCCAGCATTTT. It specifies CASSRTGYDQPQHF.

This clonotype was counted a few times. The chain combines TRBV19 with TRBJ1-5, with TRBD1 as a possible D gene (5 bases). CDR3 length equals 13 residues. CDR1 is LNHDA and CDR2 is SQIVND in the germline V gene (reference sequence). V gave up 4 bases and J gave up 5 bases, with 9 bases separating them. The CDR3 DNA follows: TGTGCCAGTAGTAACGAGGGACATCAGCCCCAGCATTTT. Translated, it gives CASSNEGHQPQHF.

In this sample, this clonotype turned up many times. This chain links TRBV9 with TRBJ2-4; D is uncertain. This CDR3 has 13 amino acids. CDR1 and CDR2 (germline): SGDLS, YYNGEE. Trimming pared 0 bases from V and 8 bases from J, leaving 9 bases between. CDR3 sequence (DNA): TGTGCCAGCAGCGTAGGAGGTTCGGACATTCAGTACTTC. Translation: CASSVGGSDIQYF.

This clonotype was seen only a few times. This chain's CDR3 is CASTLQGGLGNQPQHF. CDR3 coding DNA: TGTGCCAGCACCTTGCAGGGAGGGCTCGGCAATCAGCCCCAGCATTTT. The chain carries TRBV12-3 or TRBV12-4 and TRBJ1-5, with D possibly matching TRBD1 (5 bases). Trimming stripped 7 bases from V and 2 bases from J, with 18 bases between. This CDR3 spans 16 amino acids.

There are many counts of this clonotype. CDR3 nucleotide sequence: TGTGCCAGCAGTGAATCGGTCGGTCGGAATTCACCCCTCCACTTT. It specifies CASSESVGRNSPLHF. The genes are TRBV6-1 and TRBJ1-6; D not resolved. Trimming took off 2 bases at V and 7 bases at J, with 12 bases between the two ends. The CDR3 is 15 amino acids. Germline values: CDR1 MNHNS, CDR2 SASEGT.

This clonotype was observed a handful of times. The V gene is TRBV10-3, the J gene TRBJ2-3; 8 positions match TRBD2. The CDR3 is 15 residues long. With 2 bases clipped from V and 3 bases from J, the junction kept 4 bases outside the gene matches. Germline-derived CDR1 and CDR2 are ENHRY and SYGVKD. CDR3 loop: CAISEGGGGTDTQYF. The CDR3 DNA reads as TGTGCCATCAGTGAGGGCGGCGGGGGGACAGATACGCAGTATTTT.

There are many counts of this clonotype. V usage is TRBV6-2 or TRBV6-3 and J usage is TRBJ2-1, with D possibly being TRBD1 (7 bases). V shed 2 bases and J shed 4 bases, with 21 bases lying between them. Looked up from germline, CDR1 is MNHEY and CDR2 is SVGEGT. The CDR3 sequence is 18 residues long. CDR3 bases: TGTGCCAGCAGTTACACCCTGGAGGGGGCCCCGGAATACAATGAGCAGTTCTTC. Translated, it gives CASSYTLEGAPEYNEQFF.

This clonotype was counted only a few times. This chain joins TRBV3-1 and TRBJ1-2; D not resolved. There are 18 residues in the CDR3. The germline V gene has CDR1 LGHDT and CDR2 YNNKEL (reference sequence). V lost 0 bases, J lost 3 bases, and 20 bases lay in between. The CDR3 is CASSQDSRAALDYYGYTF. The CDR3 bases are TGTGCCAGCAGCCAAGATAGCAGAGCGGCCCTCGACTACTATGGCTACACCTTC.

The chain carries TRBV7-9 and TRBJ2-3, with D maybe TRBD2 (5 bases). The CDR3 spans 15 residues. The V gene lost 1 base and the J gene lost 0 bases, with 8 bases spanning the gap. Germline CDR1 SEHNR, CDR2 FQNEAQ (reference sequence). The CDR3 bases are TGTGCCAGCAGCTTAGGAGGGATCAGCACAGATACGCAGTATTTT. It codes for CASSLGGISTDTQYF.

J is TRBJ2-3 and V is TRBV11-1; D is undetermined. Germline V gene sequence: CDR1 SGHAT, CDR2 FQDESV (reference sequence). The length of the CDR3 is 16 residues. Trimming shortened V by 2 bases and J by 1 base, and 13 bases separated the two germline ends. As DNA, the CDR3 is TGTGCCAGCAGCTTAACGGTAGCTGGAGGCACAGATACGCAGTATTTT. Protein product: CASSLTVAGGTDTQYF.

The V and J genes are TRBV28 and TRBJ1-5, with TRBD1 as a possible D gene (5 bases). V was trimmed by 2 bases and J by 1 base, leaving 12 bases between them. The CDR3 has 16 amino acids. In germline, CDR1 is MDHEN, CDR2 SYDVKM. In DNA form, the CDR3 reads TGTGCCAGCAGTTTACAAGGGGCAGGGAGCAATCAGCCCCAGCATTTT. Translation gives CASSLQGAGSNQPQHF.

This clonotype qualifies as medium-sized. The chain recombines TRBV7-2 with TRBJ1-1; D possibly corresponds to TRBD1 (6 bases). Germline-derived CDR1 and CDR2 are SGHTA and FQGNSA. V lost 2 bases, J lost 4 bases, and 17 bases lay in between. The CDR3 loop spans 16 amino acids. The CDR3, as DNA: TGTGCCAGCAGCTTATGGGGGGCGCGCTCTCCCACTGAAGCTTTCTTT. This gives the protein CASSLWGARSPTEAFF. Combining the CDR3 with reference TRBV7-2 and TRBJ1-1 gives the whole variable domain GAGVSQSPSNKVTEKGKDVELRCDPISGHTALYWYRQSLGQGLEFLIYFQGNSAPDKSGLPSDRFSAERTGGSVSTLTIQRTQQEDSAVYLCASSLWGARSPTEAFFGQGTRLTVV.

This clonotype was observed at least ten times. The rearrangement joins TRBV7-8 to TRBJ2-3, with D possibly TRBD2 on 5 matching bases. Trimming stripped 5 bases from V and 4 bases from J, with 10 bases between. Germline V gene data show CDR1 as SGHVS and CDR2 as FQNEAQ. CDR3 length: 13 residues. The CDR3 sequence: CASSPPRADTQYF. In DNA form, the CDR3 reads TGTGCCAGCAGCCCCCCGCGGGCAGATACGCAGTATTTT.